Presented here are 8 T cell receptor beta chains from one specimen sequenced in a study of blood T cell repertoires in COVID-19 (dated by TCRdb to the early 2020s). Library method: the immunoSEQ multiplex PCR assay. TCRdb limited this immuneACCESS table to in-frame rearrangements with V and J called. A share of clones is missing; checked studies link under half to unresolved V genes, and the rest is unexplained. Across this sample there are about 83,000 clones, with roughly 90% seen only once. Approximately 16% of the sample is taken by the ten largest. The sample comprised peripheral blood. The source of these receptors is a woman at least 80 years old with active or convalescent COVID-19.

The chain couples TRBV4-1 to TRBJ2-1; maybe TRBD2 (6 bases). The CDR3 has 16 residues. Germline assignment: CDR1 MGHRA and CDR2 YSYEKL. The germline V and J ends were trimmed by 4 bases and 0 bases, with 13 bases remaining between them. CDR3 protein: CASSPPDGGSYNEQFF. In nucleotides, the CDR3 is TGCGCCAGCAGCCCCCCTGACGGGGGCTCCTACAATGAGCAGTTCTTC.

This chain uses TRBV4-2 with TRBJ1-3; D remains ambiguous. The CDR3 length is 17 residues. The germline V gene has CDR1 LGHNA and CDR2 YNFKEQ. V lost 0 bases and J lost 0, with 12 bases in between. CDR3 sequence: CASSQEIAQTSGNTIYF. The CDR3 DNA is TGTGCCAGCAGCCAAGAAATTGCACAAACCTCTGGAAACACCATATATTTT.

The chain is built from TRBV5-3 and TRBJ1-4; 9 bases align to TRBD1. TRBV5-3 is classed as an ORF, of uncertain function. The junction had 3 bases not matched to a gene; V was cut back by 4 bases and J by 5 bases. The CDR3 loop spans 14 amino acids. CDR3 DNA sequence: TGTGCCAGAAGCGGGGGGACAGGGAATGAAAAACTGTTTTTT. Translating it yields CARSGGTGNEKLFF.

This chain uses TRBV24-1 with TRBJ2-5; 7 nucleotides align to TRBD1. This CDR3 spans 15 amino acids. Per germline, CDR1 KGHDR and CDR2 SFDVKD. Unmatched junction bases numbered 5, after V lost 0 bases and J lost 5 bases. CDR3 protein: CATSDLRQGLETQYF. CDR3 DNA: TGTGCCACCAGTGATTTGCGACAGGGTCTGGAGACCCAGTACTTC.

V usage is TRBV5-1 and J usage is TRBJ2-5, with 11 bases fitting TRBD1. CDR1 and CDR2 from the germline V gene are SGHRS and YFSETQ. V shed 4 bases and J 5 bases; nucleotides not matched to a gene: 1. This CDR3 contains 13 residues. This CDR3 reads CASSRDRGETQYF. The CDR3 DNA is TGCGCCAGCAGCAGGGACAGGGGGGAGACCCAGTACTTC.

The rearrangement joins TRBV4-1 to TRBJ1-1; 7 bases map to TRBD1. The length of the CDR3 is 14 residues. Germline CDR1 and CDR2: MGHRA and YSYEKL. Trimming cost V 2 bases and J 4 bases; bases outside gene matches: 4. In DNA, the CDR3 is TGCGCCAGCAGCCAAAAGCCAGGGGGCACTGAAGCTTTCTTT. Amino acids: CASSQKPGGTEAFF.

The chain carries TRBV4-3 and TRBJ2-6; D gene ambiguous. Germline V CDR1 and CDR2: LGHNA, YSLEER. Trimming stripped 0 bases from V and 5 bases from J, with 11 bases between. CDR3 length: 16 amino acids. CDR3 amino acids: CASSQDSQARANVLTF. CDR3 DNA sequence: TGCGCCAGCAGCCAAGATTCGCAAGCTAGGGCCAACGTCCTGACTTTC.

This chain uses TRBV5-6 with TRBJ2-7, with D unclear. The V end lost 4 bases, the J end lost 2 bases, and 13 bases lay between the germline ends. The CDR3 extends over 14 amino acids. Germline V CDR1 and CDR2: SGHDT, YYEEEE. The CDR3, as DNA: TGTGCCAGCAGCCCGGAGAGGCGTCCCTACGAGCAGTACTTC. Translating gives CASSPERRPYEQYF.